This TCR beta chain derives from a study of CD4 T cells in lung cancer (dated by TCRdb to between 2018 and 2021). About the study as a whole: To find responses to candidate mutation-encoded neoepitopes, the study screened blood T cells from NSCLC patients and isolated neoantigen-specific CD4+ T-cell clones and TCRs. Before blood donation, treatments including platinum chemotherapy had been received by the patients, and nivolumab or pembrolizumab had been received by some of the patients. Aged 60 to 69 when blood was donated, the resected patients, most of whom were former smokers, had either lung adenocarcinoma or squamous cell carcinoma. TCRB deep sequencing tracked the frequency of neoantigen-specific clonotypes in tumor resections, non-adjacent lung and cultured T-cell products.

V ends up 0 bases short and J 0 bases short, with an unmatched junction base count of 23. The germline V gene sets CDR1 to SGHDN and CDR2 to FVKESK. The CDR3 runs 23 residues from the cysteine to the phenylalanine. The read is trimmed to its CDR3 DNA, 69 bases read in frame from base 1. The paper as a whole reports these results and caveats: Some responses derived from blood might reflect in vitro priming of naive T cells or cross-reactivity instead of memory responses to the cancer. Because IFNgamma-sorted cells included nonspecific IFNgamma producers of unknown purity, the expanded lines ranged from monoclonal to oligoclonal.

PBMCs were stimulated for under 15 days with mutant 27-mer peptides together with IL21, IL7, IL15 and IL2, and were then restimulated with autologous B cells pulsed with peptide. After restimulation with peptide-pulsed B cells, live IFNgamma-secreting T cells were sorted on a FACS Aria2 by cytokine capture. Sorted cells were expanded for roughly 12 to 20 days at limiting dilution, approximately 3 or 10 cells per well, with irradiated allogeneic PBMCs, phytohemagglutinin and IL2. Peripheral blood samples or leukapheresis products were collected from the patients. The antigen specificity of expanded lines was screened by IFNgamma ELISA against autologous B cells pulsed with mutant peptides. Of note for this clone: The antigen it binds to is not known. No base quality values were provided; no much bigger clone lies one nucleotide off.

Libraries were built with the immunoSEQ multiplex PCR assay. DNA was isolated using Qiagen DNeasy or QIAamp micro DNA kits, and TCRB was sequenced using the Adaptive Biotechnology human TCRB sequencing kit. Sequencing of TCRB libraries was performed on an Illumina MiSeq. The authors' analysis ran thus. TCRB sequence data were analyzed with the kit provider's software, and tumor enrichment of clonotype templates was tested with Fisher's exact test. TCRdb holds this immuneACCESS table with in-frame rearrangements only. Some clones are missing; in checked studies, unresolved V genes explain under half, and the rest has no known cause. V and J calls and clone size are given by that table; D and trimming were obtained from the DNA. The sample yields 200 to 250 clones; more than 80% were counted once. The top ten clonotypes cover approximately 80% of the sample.

The chain is assembled from TRBV14 and TRBJ2-1, with 7 central nucleotides matching TRBD2. Sequenced: a CD4+ T cell line or clone grown in culture. The sequence came from an older woman with non-small cell lung cancer. Some clones in this sample may be carry-over from other donors' samples. The CDR3 amino acid sequence is: CASSQEFWGEPSGKSNSYNEQFF. The DNA sequence follows: TGTGCCAGCAGCCAAGAATTCTGGGGAGAGCCTAGCGGTAAAAGTAACTCCTACAATGAGCAGTTCTTC. The CDR3, completed at both ends by the reference TRBV14 and TRBJ2-1 genes, gives the full variable domain EAGVTQFPSHSVIEKGQTVTLRCDPISGHDNLYWYRRVMGKEIKFLLHFVKESKQDESGMPNNRFLAERTGGTYSTLKVQPAELEDSGVYFCASSQEFWGEPSGKSNSYNEQFFGPGTRLTVL.